This T cell receptor (beta chain) came from a study of a mutant IDH1 vaccine in newly diagnosed glioma. In the study overall: There were roughly 60% males and about 38% females among treated patients, whose mean age was about 41 years. Earlier treatment was radiotherapy, temozolomide, or both, with most getting both. Points from the study as a whole: Altogether, 93.3% of patients exhibited vaccine-induced immune responses.

Germline CDR1 reads MGHRA; CDR2 reads YSYEKL. Trimming removed 0 bases from V and 1 base from J; junction bases left unmatched: 2. The CDR3 runs to 16 residues. Here immunoSEQ multiplex PCR was the method, and the copy in TCRdb shows in-frame clones only, minus some. The sample lists tens of thousands of clones, roughly 70% occurring once. This clone was seen a few times. What it binds is not known. Noted time point: week 47, end of study. All doses held 300 ug of mutant IDH1 20-mer peptide, with topical imiquimod. This receptor was identified in a man aged 35-49 years with glioma. The chain joins TRBV4-1 to TRBJ1-3, with 8 bases lining up with TRBD1. The sample consisted of PBMCs, taken from a glioma patient whose treatment included an IDH1 peptide vaccine. CDR3 in DNA: TGCGCCAGCAGCCAAGATCAGGGGGCTTCTGGAAACACCATATATTTT. This codes for CASSQDQGASGNTIYF.